The 6 T cell receptor beta chains below come from one sample, sequenced in a study of regulatory T cells in long-lasting Graves disease. The sample's time point: persistent/refractory GD, antithyroid drugs over 5 years with positive TRAb. PBMC-derived RNA was used for the TCR library. iRepertoire HTBI primers and Arm-PCR of CDR3 regions built TCR beta libraries. From the multiplex PCR reads, TCRdb called clonotypes with MiXCR, one entry per CDR3 protein. The table lists about 660,000 distinct CDR3 sequences, 30% of them singletons, with around 40% in the top ten. This specimen was peripheral blood mononuclear cells (PBMCs), taken when the disease was refractory, from a patient treated with antithyroid drugs. These TCRs come from a female donor with Graves disease.

V and J are TRBV6-5 and TRBJ2-7; 7 bases map to TRBD2. After removal of 3 bases from V and 6 bases from J, the junction contained 8 bases not matched to a gene. Looked up from germline, CDR1 is MNHEY and CDR2 is SVGAGI. The CDR3 is made up of 14 amino acids. The CDR3 nucleotides are TGTGCCAGCAGTTATGGGGGGGAGGGCATCGAGCAGTACTTC. It yields the protein CASSYGGEGIEQYF.

The gene calls are TRBV2 and TRBJ2-2; 9 nucleotides align to TRBD1. CDR1 SNHLY and CDR2 FYNNEI come from the germline V gene. V lost 2 bases, J lost 6 bases, and 4 bases stayed unmatched. There are 15 residues in the CDR3. The CDR3 loop is CASSEKTGGSGELFF. The CDR3 coding sequence is TGTGCCAGCAGTGAAAAGACAGGGGGGTCCGGGGAGCTGTTTTTT.

The rearrangement uses TRBV5-1 and TRBJ2-7, with 12 bases lining up with TRBD2. Germline CDR1 SGHRS, CDR2 YFSETQ. This CDR3 contains 15 residues. V lost 0 bases, J lost 7 bases, and 5 bases stayed unmatched. In DNA form, the CDR3 reads TGCGCCAGCAGCTTGGCTAGCGGGAGGGCCAGAGAGCAGTACTTC. Protein product: CASSLASGRAREQYF.

This clonotype has more than one count but fewer than ten. The V call is TRBV19, the J call TRBJ2-5; 8 bases align to TRBD2. J gave up 4 bases and V 7 bases, and 11 bases lay outside the gene matches. The CDR3 has 15 amino acids. Germline assignment: CDR1 LNHDA and CDR2 SQIVND (reference sequence). The CDR3 protein is CASKGSGGPGETQYF. The CDR3 DNA reads as TGTGCCAGTAAAGGTTCGGGAGGGCCTGGAGAGACCCAGTACTTC.

The chain recombines TRBV6-6 with TRBJ1-2, with TRBD1 identical over 7 bases. This CDR3 comprises 15 residues. Germline CDR1 is MNHNY and CDR2 is SVGAGI (reference sequence). V lost 0 bases to trimming and J lost 5 bases; unmatched junction nucleotides: 6. This chain's CDR3 is CASSYSRDRRYGYTF. CDR3 coding DNA: TGTGCCAGCAGTTACTCGAGGGACAGAAGATATGGCTACACCTTC.

CDR3 in DNA: TGTGCCAGCAGCTTAGAATGGGGACGAAGCGAAAAACTGTTTTTT. It translates to CASSLEWGRSEKLFF. The rearrangement joins TRBV7-2 to TRBJ1-4; tentative D call: TRBD1 (5 bases). The germline V and J ends were trimmed by 1 base and 8 bases, with 14 bases remaining between them. This CDR3 contains 15 residues. CDR1 SGHTA and CDR2 FQGNSA come from the germline V gene.